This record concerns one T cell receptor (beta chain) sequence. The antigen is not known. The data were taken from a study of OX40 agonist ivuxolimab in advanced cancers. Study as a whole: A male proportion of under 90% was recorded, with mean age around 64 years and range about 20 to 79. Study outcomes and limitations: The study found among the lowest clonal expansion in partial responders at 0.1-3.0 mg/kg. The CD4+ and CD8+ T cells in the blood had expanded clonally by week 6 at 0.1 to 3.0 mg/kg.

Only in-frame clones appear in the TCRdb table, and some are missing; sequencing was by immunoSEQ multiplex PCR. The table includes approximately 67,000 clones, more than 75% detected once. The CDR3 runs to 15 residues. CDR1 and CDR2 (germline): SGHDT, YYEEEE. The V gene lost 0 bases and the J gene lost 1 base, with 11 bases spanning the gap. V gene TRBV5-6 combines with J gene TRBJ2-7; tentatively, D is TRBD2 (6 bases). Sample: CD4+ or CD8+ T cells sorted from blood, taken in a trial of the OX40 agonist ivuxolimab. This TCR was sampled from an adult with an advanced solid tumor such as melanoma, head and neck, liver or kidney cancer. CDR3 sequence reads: CASSLEASVSYEQYF. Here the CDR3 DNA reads TGTGCCAGCAGCTTGGAGGCTAGCGTATCCTACGAGCAGTACTTC.